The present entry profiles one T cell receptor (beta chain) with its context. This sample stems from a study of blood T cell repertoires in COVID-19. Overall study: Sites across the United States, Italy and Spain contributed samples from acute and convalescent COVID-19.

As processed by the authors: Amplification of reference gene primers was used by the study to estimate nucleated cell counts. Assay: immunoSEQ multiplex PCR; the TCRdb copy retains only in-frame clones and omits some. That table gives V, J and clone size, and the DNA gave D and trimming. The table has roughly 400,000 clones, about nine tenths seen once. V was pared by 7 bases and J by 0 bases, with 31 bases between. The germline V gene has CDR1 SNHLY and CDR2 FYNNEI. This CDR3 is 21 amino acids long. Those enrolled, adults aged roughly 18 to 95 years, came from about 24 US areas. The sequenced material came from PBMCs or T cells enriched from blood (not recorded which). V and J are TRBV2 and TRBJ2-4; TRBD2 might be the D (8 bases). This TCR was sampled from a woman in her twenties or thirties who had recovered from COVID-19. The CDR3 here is CASKPPGGTAGVRGAKNIQYF. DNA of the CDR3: TGTGCCAGCAAACCTCCCGGGGGGACAGCGGGGGTCCGGGGAGCCAAAAACATTCAGTACTTC.